This record looks at one TCR beta chain sequence and its context. Its antigen is currently unknown. The junction had 18 bases not matched to a gene; V was cut back by 4 bases and J by 3 bases. The germline V gene encodes CDR1 SGHRS and CDR2 YFSETQ. This CDR3 has 18 residues. Libraries were prepared by immunoSEQ multiplex PCR; TCRdb keeps only in-frame clonotypes and omits some of them. The sample shows 50,000 to 65,000 clones, roughly 87% of them seen only once. The data were taken from a study of OX40 agonist ivuxolimab in advanced cancers. About the study: Every 2 weeks, ivuxolimab was infused into the patients intravenously at between 0.01 and 10 mg/kg.

Findings and limits, study-wide: Clonal expansion was among the lowest in partial responders at 0.1-3.0 mg/kg, especially CD8+.

This sequence joins TRBV5-1 and TRBJ2-7; 8 positions agree with TRBD2. The sample in question was CD4+ or CD8+ T cells sorted from blood, obtained in a trial of the OX40 agonist ivuxolimab. The receptor was derived from an adult with an advanced solid tumor such as melanoma, head and neck, liver or kidney cancer. In nucleotides, the CDR3 is TGCGCCAGCAGCCCAGCGGTGGGTAGCGGGATGGCTAACTACGAGCAGTACTTC. Translation gives CASSPAVGSGMANYEQYF. Looking up the rest from reference TRBV5-1 and TRBJ2-7 gives the full variable domain: KAGVTQTPRYLIKTRGQQVTLSCSPISGHRSVSWYQQTPGQGLQFLFEYFSETQRNKGNFPGRFSGRQFSNSRSEMNVSTLELGDSALYLCASSPAVGSGMANYEQYFGPGTRLTVT.